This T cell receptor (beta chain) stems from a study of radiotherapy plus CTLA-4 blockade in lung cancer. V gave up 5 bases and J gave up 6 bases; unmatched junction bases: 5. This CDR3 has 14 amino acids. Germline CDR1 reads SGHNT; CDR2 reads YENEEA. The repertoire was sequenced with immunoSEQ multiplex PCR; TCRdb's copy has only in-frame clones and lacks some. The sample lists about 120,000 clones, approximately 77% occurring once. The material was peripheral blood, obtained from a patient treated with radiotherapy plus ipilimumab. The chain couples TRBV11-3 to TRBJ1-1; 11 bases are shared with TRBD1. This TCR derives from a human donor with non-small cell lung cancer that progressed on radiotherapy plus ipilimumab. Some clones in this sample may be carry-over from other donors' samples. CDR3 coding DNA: TGTGCCAGCAGCCCGGGACAGGGGGGGTCTGAAGCTTTCTTT. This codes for CASSPGQGGSEAFF.